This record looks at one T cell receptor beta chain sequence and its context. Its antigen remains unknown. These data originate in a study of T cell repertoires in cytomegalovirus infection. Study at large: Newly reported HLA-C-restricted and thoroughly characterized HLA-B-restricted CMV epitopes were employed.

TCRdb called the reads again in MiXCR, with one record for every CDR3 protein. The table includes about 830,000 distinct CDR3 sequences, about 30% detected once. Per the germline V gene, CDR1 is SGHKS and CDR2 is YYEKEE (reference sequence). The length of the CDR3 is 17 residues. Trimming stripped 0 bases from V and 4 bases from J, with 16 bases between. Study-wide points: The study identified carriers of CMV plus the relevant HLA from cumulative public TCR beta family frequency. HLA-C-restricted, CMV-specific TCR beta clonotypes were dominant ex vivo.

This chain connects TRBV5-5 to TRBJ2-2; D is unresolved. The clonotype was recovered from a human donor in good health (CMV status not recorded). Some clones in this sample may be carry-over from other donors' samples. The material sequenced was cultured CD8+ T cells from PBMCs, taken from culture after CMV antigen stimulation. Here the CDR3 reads CASSLGRALGLTGELFF. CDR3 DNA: TGTGCCAGCAGCTTGGGAAGGGCCCTGGGCCTCACCGGGGAGCTGTTTTTT.